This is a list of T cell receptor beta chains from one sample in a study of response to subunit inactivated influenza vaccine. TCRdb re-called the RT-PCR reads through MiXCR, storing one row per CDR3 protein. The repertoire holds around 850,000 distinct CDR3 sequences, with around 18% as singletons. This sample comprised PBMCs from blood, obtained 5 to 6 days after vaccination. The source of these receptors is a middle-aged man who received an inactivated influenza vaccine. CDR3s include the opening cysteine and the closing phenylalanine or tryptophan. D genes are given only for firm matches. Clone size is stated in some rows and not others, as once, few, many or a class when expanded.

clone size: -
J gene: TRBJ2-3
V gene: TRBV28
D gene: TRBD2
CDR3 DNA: TGTGCCTCCCAAGGGAGGGCCTATCGCACAGATACGCAGTATTTT
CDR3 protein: CASQGRAYRTDTQYF

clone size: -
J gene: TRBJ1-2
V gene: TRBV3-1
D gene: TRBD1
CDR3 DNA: TGTGCCAGCAGCCAAGATGTGACAGGGAACTATGGCTACACCTTC
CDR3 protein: CASSQDVTGNYGYTF

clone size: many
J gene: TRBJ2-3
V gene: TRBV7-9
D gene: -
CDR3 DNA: TGTGCCAGCAGTCCCCTCGGGGATACGCAGTATTTT
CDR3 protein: CASSPLGDTQYF

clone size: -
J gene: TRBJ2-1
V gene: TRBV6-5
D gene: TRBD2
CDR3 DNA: TGTGCCAGCAGTTACTCGGGTAGCGGGAATTCCTACAATGAGCAGTTCTTC
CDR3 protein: CASSYSGSGNSYNEQFF

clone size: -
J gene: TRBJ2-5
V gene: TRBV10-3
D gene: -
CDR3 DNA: TGTGCCATCAGTGATCAGGGAGGAGAGACCCAGTACTTC
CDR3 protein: CAISDQGGETQYF

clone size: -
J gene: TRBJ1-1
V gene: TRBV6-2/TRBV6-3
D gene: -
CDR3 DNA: TGTGCCAGCAGTTACAGGGGCACGGACACTGAAGCTTTCTTT
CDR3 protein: CASSYRGTDTEAFF

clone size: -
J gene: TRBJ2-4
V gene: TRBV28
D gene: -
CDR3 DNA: TGTGCCAGCAGTTTAAGAAGACAGTTAGCCAAAAACATTCAGTACTTC
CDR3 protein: CASSLRRQLAKNIQYF

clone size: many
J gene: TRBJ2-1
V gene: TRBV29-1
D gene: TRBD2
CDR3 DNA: TGCAGCGTTGTGCCTAGCGGGTACAATGAGCAGTTCTTC
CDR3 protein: CSVVPSGYNEQFF

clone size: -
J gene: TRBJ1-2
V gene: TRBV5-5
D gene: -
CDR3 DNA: TGTGCCAGCAGCTTGGGAGGGTCCCACCCAAGAAGCTACACCTTC
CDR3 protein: CASSLGGSHPRSYTF

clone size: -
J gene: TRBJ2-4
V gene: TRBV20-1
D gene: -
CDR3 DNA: TGCAGTGCTAGAGACCCCCACGCCAAAAACATTCAGTACTTC
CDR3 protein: CSARDPHAKNIQYF

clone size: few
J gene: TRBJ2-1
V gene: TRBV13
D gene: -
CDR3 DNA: TGTGCCAGCAGCCGCCAGGGGAGGGAGTCTTTCGATGAGCAGTTCTTC
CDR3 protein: CASSRQGRESFDEQFF